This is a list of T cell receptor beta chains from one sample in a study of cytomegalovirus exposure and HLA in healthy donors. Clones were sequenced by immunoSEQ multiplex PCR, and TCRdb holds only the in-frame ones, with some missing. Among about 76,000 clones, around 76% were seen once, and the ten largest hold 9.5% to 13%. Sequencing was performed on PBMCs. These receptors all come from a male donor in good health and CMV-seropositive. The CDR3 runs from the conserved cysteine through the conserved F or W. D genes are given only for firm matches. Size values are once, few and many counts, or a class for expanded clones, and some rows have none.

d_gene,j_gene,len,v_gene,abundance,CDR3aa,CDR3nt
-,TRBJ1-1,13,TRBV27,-,CASSFTGNTEAFF,TGTGCCAGCAGTTTCACAGGGAACACTGAAGCTTTCTTT
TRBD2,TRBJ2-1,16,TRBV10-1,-,CASSDGRLAGANEQFF,TGCGCCAGCAGTGACGGTAGACTAGCGGGGGCCAATGAGCAGTTCTTC
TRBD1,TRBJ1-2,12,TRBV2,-,CASRGQDYGYTF,TGTGCCAGCAGGGGACAGGACTATGGCTACACCTTC
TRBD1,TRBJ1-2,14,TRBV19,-,CASSEEGQGRGYTF,TGTGCCAGTAGTGAGGAGGGACAGGGGCGCGGCTACACCTTC
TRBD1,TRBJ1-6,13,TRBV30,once,CAWGTGYNSPLHF,TGTGCCTGGGGGACAGGGTATAATTCACCCCTCCACTTT
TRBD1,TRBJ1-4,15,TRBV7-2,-,CASSNDRVETEKLFF,TGTGCCAGCAGCAATGACAGGGTCGAGACTGAAAAACTGTTTTTT
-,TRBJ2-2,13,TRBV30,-,CAWRATNTGELFF,TGTGCCTGGAGGGCAACGAACACCGGGGAGCTGTTTTTT
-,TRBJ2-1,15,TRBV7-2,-,CASSLTGGTFNEQFF,TGTGCCAGCAGCTTAACGGGCGGGACGTTTAATGAGCAGTTCTTC
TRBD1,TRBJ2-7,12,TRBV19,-,CASTSGGYEQYF,TGTGCCAGCACCTCAGGGGGATACGAGCAGTACTTC
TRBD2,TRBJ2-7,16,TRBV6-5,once,CASSYGFGGRAYEQYF,TGTGCCAGCAGTTACGGTTTTGGCGGGAGGGCCTACGAGCAGTACTTC
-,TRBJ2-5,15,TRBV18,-,CASSLTGVREETQYF,TGTGCCAGCTCACTTACGGGAGTCAGGGAGGAGACCCAGTACTTC
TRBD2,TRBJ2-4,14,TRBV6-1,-,CASSASGRANIQYF,TGTGCCAGCAGTGCTAGCGGGAGGGCAAACATTCAGTACTTC
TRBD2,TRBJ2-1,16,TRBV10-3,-,CAISDLGGRPYNEQFF,TGTGCCATCAGTGATCTCGGGGGGAGACCCTACAATGAGCAGTTCTTC
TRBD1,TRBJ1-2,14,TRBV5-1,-,CASTYDRGDYGYTF,TGCGCCAGCACATACGACAGGGGAGACTATGGCTACACCTTC
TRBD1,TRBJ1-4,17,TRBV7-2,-,CASSLSRDRATNEKLFF,TGTGCCAGCAGCTTATCTCGGGACAGGGCCACTAATGAAAAACTGTTTTTT
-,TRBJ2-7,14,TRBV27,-,CASSSLMSSYEQYF,TGTGCCAGCAGTTCCCTAATGTCGTCCTACGAGCAGTACTTC
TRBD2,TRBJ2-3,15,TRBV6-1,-,CASSPGLAGPDTQYF,TGTGCCAGCAGCCCGGGACTAGCGGGACCAGATACGCAGTATTTT
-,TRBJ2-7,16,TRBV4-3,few,CASSQEGAGDGYEQYF,TGCGCCAGCAGCCAAGAGGGGGCAGGGGATGGGTACGAGCAGTACTTC
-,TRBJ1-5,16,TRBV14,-,CASSHLTVRSNQPQHF,TGTGCCAGCAGCCATTTGACAGTACGGAGCAATCAGCCCCAGCATTTT
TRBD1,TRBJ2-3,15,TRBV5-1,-,CASSFQTGNTDTQYF,TGCGCCAGCAGCTTTCAGACAGGGAACACAGATACGCAGTATTTT
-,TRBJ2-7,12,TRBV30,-,CAWSVALTEQYF,TGTGCCTGGAGTGTGGCCCTCACCGAGCAGTACTTC
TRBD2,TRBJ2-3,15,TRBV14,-,CASSQVSGSLDTQYF,TGTGCCAGCAGCCAAGTTAGCGGGAGCTTGGATACGCAGTATTTT
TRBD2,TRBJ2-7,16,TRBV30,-,CAWSYFGLAGGREQYF,TGTGCCTGGAGTTATTTTGGACTAGCGGGAGGAAGAGAGCAGTACTTC
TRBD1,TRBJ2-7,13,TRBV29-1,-,CSFRQGGAYEQYF,TGCAGCTTCCGACAGGGGGGGGCCTACGAGCAGTACTTC
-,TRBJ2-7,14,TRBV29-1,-,CSVKVQGLPYEQYF,TGCAGCGTTAAAGTTCAGGGCTTGCCGTACGAGCAGTACTTC
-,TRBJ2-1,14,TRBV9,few,CASSGSRGTNEQFF,TGTGCCAGCAGCGGGTCTCGGGGGACCAATGAGCAGTTCTTC
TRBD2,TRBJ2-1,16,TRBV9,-,CASSARAGTTGNEQFF,TGTGCCAGCAGCGCGCGTGCCGGGACTACCGGGAATGAGCAGTTCTTC
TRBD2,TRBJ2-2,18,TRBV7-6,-,CASSQGLAGVGDTGELFF,TGTGCCAGCAGCCAGGGACTAGCGGGAGTCGGGGACACCGGGGAGCTGTTTTTT
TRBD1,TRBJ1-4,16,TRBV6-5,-,CASSYSKTGVNEKLFF,TGTGCCAGCAGTTACTCGAAGACAGGGGTTAATGAAAAACTGTTTTTT
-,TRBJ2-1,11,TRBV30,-,CARTAYNEQFF,TGTGCCCGAACAGCCTACAATGAGCAGTTCTTC
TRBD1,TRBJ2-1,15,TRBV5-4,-,CASSFPRGRYNEQFF,TGTGCCAGCAGCTTTCCCAGGGGGCGATACAATGAGCAGTTCTTC
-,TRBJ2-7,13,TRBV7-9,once,CASSLVWGDEQYF,TGTGCCAGCAGCTTAGTTTGGGGAGACGAGCAGTACTTC
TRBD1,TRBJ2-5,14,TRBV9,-,CASRKGADGETQYF,TGTGCCAGCAGAAAGGGGGCCGACGGGGAGACCCAGTACTTC
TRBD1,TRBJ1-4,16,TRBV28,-,CASTPSEGQSNEKLFF,TGTGCCAGCACCCCCTCGGAGGGACAGTCTAATGAAAAACTGTTTTTT
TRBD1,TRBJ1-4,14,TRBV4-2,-,CASSQARGREKLFF,TGTGCCAGCAGCCAAGCCAGGGGGAGGGAAAAACTGTTTTTT
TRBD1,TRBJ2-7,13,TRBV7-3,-,CASSSRDSYEQYF,TGTGCCAGCAGCAGCCGGGACAGCTACGAGCAGTACTTC
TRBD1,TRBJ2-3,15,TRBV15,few,CATSSGTGETDTQYF,TGTGCCACCAGCAGCGGGACAGGGGAAACAGATACGCAGTATTTT
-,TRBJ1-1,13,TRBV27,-,CASSFSARAEAFF,TGTGCCAGCAGTTTCTCTGCCAGGGCTGAAGCTTTCTTT
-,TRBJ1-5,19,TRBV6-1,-,CASSEALIGATNSNQPQHF,TGTGCCAGCAGTGAAGCGCTTATTGGGGCAACAAATAGCAATCAGCCCCAGCATTTT
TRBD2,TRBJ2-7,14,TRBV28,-,CASSLPELAGKQYF,TGTGCCAGCAGTCTGCCAGAACTAGCGGGGAAGCAGTACTTC
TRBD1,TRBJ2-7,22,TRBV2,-,CASNTPGQTNILIRIPSYEQYF,TGTGCCAGCAACACCCCGGGACAGACCAACATCCTTATACGGATCCCCTCCTACGAGCAGTACTTC
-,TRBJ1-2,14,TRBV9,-,CASSPAGRKNGYTF,TGTGCCAGCAGCCCTGCGGGTAGAAAGAATGGCTACACCTTC
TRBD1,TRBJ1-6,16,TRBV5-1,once,CASSLAPDRDNSPLHF,TGCGCCAGCAGCTTGGCCCCGGACAGGGATAATTCACCCCTCCACTTT
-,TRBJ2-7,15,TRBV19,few,CASSIAGDPSYEQYF,TGTGCCAGTAGTATAGCAGGGGACCCCTCCTACGAGCAGTACTTC
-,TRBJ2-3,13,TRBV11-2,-,CASVAGTTDTQYF,TGTGCCAGCGTCGCGGGGACCACAGATACGCAGTATTTT
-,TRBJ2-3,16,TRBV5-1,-,CASSLGTAAITDTQYF,TGCGCCAGCAGCTTGGGCACTGCCGCCATTACAGATACGCAGTATTTT
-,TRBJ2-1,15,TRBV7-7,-,CASSRGPASYNEQFF,TGTGCCAGCAGCCGTGGGCCGGCCTCCTACAATGAGCAGTTCTTC
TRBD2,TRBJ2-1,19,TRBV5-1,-,CASSLGVAGGRVSYNEQFF,TGCGCCAGCAGCTTGGGTGTCGCGGGGGGGCGAGTCTCCTACAATGAGCAGTTCTTC
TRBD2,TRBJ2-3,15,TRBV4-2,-,CASSHVAGSTDTQYF,TGTGCCAGCAGCCATGTAGCGGGATCCACAGATACGCAGTATTTT
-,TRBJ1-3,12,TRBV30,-,CAWEGGGNTIYF,TGTGCCTGGGAAGGGGGTGGAAACACCATATATTTT
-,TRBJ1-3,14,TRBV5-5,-,CASSLDPTENTIYF,TGTGCCAGCAGCTTGGATCCCACTGAAAACACCATATATTTT
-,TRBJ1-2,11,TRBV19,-,CASSRDYGYTF,TGTGCCAGTAGCAGGGACTATGGCTACACCTTC
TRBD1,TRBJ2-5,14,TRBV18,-,CASSQNRGLETQYF,TGTGCCAGCTCACAAAACAGGGGGCTGGAGACCCAGTACTTC
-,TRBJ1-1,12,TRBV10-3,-,CAISAGNPEAFF,TGTGCTATCAGTGCAGGGAACCCTGAAGCTTTCTTT
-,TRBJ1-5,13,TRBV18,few,CASSTTGNQPQHF,TGTGCCAGCTCAACGACAGGTAATCAGCCCCAGCATTTT
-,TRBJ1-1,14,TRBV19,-,CASSEIRLNTEAFF,TGTGCCAGTAGTGAGATACGGTTGAACACTGAAGCTTTCTTT
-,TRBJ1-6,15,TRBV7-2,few,CASSLGLTYNSPLHF,TGTGCCAGCAGCCTTGGACTGACCTATAATTCACCCCTCCACTTT
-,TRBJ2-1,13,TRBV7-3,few,CASSLGPNNEQFF,TGTGCCAGCAGCTTGGGCCCCAACAATGAGCAGTTCTTC
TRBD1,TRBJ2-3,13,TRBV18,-,CASTDRLTDTQYF,TGTGCCAGCACGGACAGGCTAACAGATACGCAGTATTTT